Following are 25 T cell receptor beta chains from one sample sequenced in a study of identical twins. From the 5' RACE reads, TCRdb called clonotypes with MiXCR, one entry per CDR3 protein. The sample has hundreds of thousands of distinct CDR3 sequences, roughly 20% seen once. These sequences were also reported in another study, on T cells expressing NK-cell markers.

The sequencing input was PBMCs. Receptors were obtained from a woman under 30 in good health.

This clonotype was counted only a few times. The chain couples TRBV18 to TRBJ2-1; D is perhaps TRBD2 (6 bases). The germline CDR1 and CDR2 sequences are KGHSH and LQKENI. V was shortened by 3 bases and J by 0 bases, with 15 bases between the two germline ends. CDR3 length: 17 amino acids. The CDR3 sequence: CASSPRLVRSSYNEQFF. As DNA, the CDR3 is TGTGCCAGCTCACCCCGACTAGTAAGGAGCTCCTACAATGAGCAGTTCTTC.

The V gene is TRBV11-2, the J gene TRBJ2-3; possible D gene TRBD2, 6 bases. The germline V gene has CDR1 SGHAT and CDR2 FQNNGV. V gave up 5 bases and J gave up 1 base, with 13 bases separating them. The CDR3 totals 15 residues. The CDR3 spells CASSPPGTGTDTQYF. The CDR3, as DNA: TGTGCCAGCAGCCCCCCCGGGACTGGCACAGATACGCAGTATTTT.

This clonotype came up a few times. The gene calls are TRBV6-5 and TRBJ2-3; 8 nucleotides agree with TRBD2. Germline values: CDR1 MNHEY, CDR2 SVGAGI. The CDR3 is made up of 15 amino acids. Unmatched junction bases numbered 4, after V lost 0 bases and J lost 5 bases. CDR3 sequence (DNA): TGTGCCAGCAGTTACTCTAGCGGGATCGGAGATACGCAGTATTTT. It is translated as CASSYSSGIGDTQYF.

The table lists this clonotype with many counts. J is TRBJ2-5 and V is TRBV12-3 or TRBV12-4, with TRBD1 identical over 8 bases. The trim removed 5 bases at V and 5 bases at J, leaving 4 bases unmatched. The CDR3 contains 13 residues. The CDR3 DNA follows: TGTGCCAGCAGTGGACAGGGATGGGAGACCCAGTACTTC. Protein product: CASSGQGWETQYF.

This clonotype was seen a few times. This chain connects TRBV27 to TRBJ2-1; 9 positions agree with TRBD1. The trim removed 5 bases at V and 7 bases at J, leaving 12 bases unmatched. The CDR3 runs 16 residues. CDR1 is MNHEY and CDR2 is SMNVEV in the germline V gene (reference sequence). The CDR3 spells CASSLLGQGIGNEQFF. CDR3 DNA sequence: TGTGCCAGCAGTCTACTAGGACAGGGGATTGGGAATGAGCAGTTCTTC.

This clonotype was counted only a few times. V usage is TRBV30 and J usage is TRBJ2-7; 8 nucleotides agree with TRBD2. CDR3 length: 14 amino acids. The junction had 4 bases not matched to a gene; V was cut back by 1 base and J by 2 bases. Germline lookup yields CDR1 GTSNPN and CDR2 SVGIG (reference sequence). The CDR3 sequence is CAWSAPAGAYEQYF. CDR3 in DNA: TGTGCCTGGAGTGCCCCAGCGGGAGCCTACGAGCAGTACTTC.

This rearrangement joins TRBV20-1 to TRBJ2-1; D gene ambiguous. The CDR3 is 15 residues long. Trimming cost V 7 bases and J 6 bases, with 22 bases left between them. The germline V gene encodes CDR1 DFQATT and CDR2 SNEGSKA (reference sequence). The CDR3: CSGFEISAPPNEQFF. The CDR3 DNA follows: TGCAGTGGTTTTGAGATCTCCGCTCCACCCAATGAGCAGTTCTTC.

This clonotype was observed a few times. The chain couples TRBV18 to TRBJ2-2, with D unresolved. Germline CDR1 reads KGHSH; CDR2 reads LQKENI. The CDR3 sequence is 14 residues long. V dropped 2 bases and J dropped 4 bases, with 8 bases sitting between them. CDR3 amino acids: CASSPNQRTGELFF. In DNA, the CDR3 is TGTGCCAGCTCACCAAATCAGCGCACCGGGGAGCTGTTTTTT.

The chain carries TRBV7-6 and TRBJ1-2; 8 bases are a match to TRBD1. CDR3 size: 13 residues. The V segment lost 5 bases and the J segment 6 bases; nucleotides outside the gene matches: 5. Germline V gene data show CDR1 as SGHVS and CDR2 as FNYEAQ. The chain's CDR3 is CASSPDRVDGYTF. The CDR3 DNA is TGTGCCAGCAGCCCGGACAGGGTTGATGGCTACACCTTC.

This chain connects TRBV11-1 to TRBJ1-1, with D unresolved. In germline, CDR1 is SGHAT, CDR2 FQDESV (reference sequence). The CDR3 runs to 16 residues. The germline V and J ends were trimmed by 1 base and 6 bases, with 18 bases remaining between them. The CDR3 bases are TGTGCCAGCAGCTTAGGATTTTTTTTCGGCGGACCTGAAGCTTTCTTT. It yields the protein CASSLGFFFGGPEAFF.

This clonotype has just a few counts. The chain employs TRBV12-3 or TRBV12-4 and TRBJ2-4; D not resolved. This CDR3 has 11 residues. Deletions cut 5 bases from V and 9 bases from J, with 8 bases between. This chain's CDR3 is CASSLRGIQYF. The DNA for the CDR3 is TGTGCCAGCAGTCTCCGTGGCATTCAGTACTTC.

In this sample, this clonotype turned up a few times. J is TRBJ1-1 and V is TRBV12-3 or TRBV12-4, with D perhaps TRBD1 (6 bases). The germline V and J ends were trimmed by 3 bases and 4 bases, with 12 bases remaining between them. The CDR3 loop spans 14 amino acids. The CDR3 loop reads CASSFPQGTTEAFF. The CDR3 DNA sequence: TGTGCCAGCAGTTTCCCACAGGGTACCACTGAAGCTTTCTTT.

The CDR3 spells CASSPGEGEQYF. The CDR3 DNA sequence: TGTGCCAGCAGCCCAGGGGAGGGGGAGCAGTACTTC. The chain joins TRBV3-1 to TRBJ2-7; the D gene is possibly TRBD2 (7 bases). V was shortened by 4 bases and J by 7 bases, with 11 bases between the two germline ends. The germline CDR1 and CDR2 sequences are LGHDT and YNNKEL (reference sequence). The CDR3 sequence is 12 residues long.

The rearrangement joins TRBV7-8 to TRBJ2-2; a possible D gene is TRBD1 (6 bases). The length of the CDR3 is 15 residues. CDR1 and CDR2 from the germline V gene are SGHVS and FQNEAQ. Trimming took off 6 bases at V and 5 bases at J, with 16 bases between the two ends. CDR3 bases: TGTGCCAGCAGTTCGAATACAGGGTTAACCGGGGAGCTGTTTTTT. Residues: CASSSNTGLTGELFF.

The chain carries TRBV6-2 or TRBV6-3 and TRBJ1-5; D might be TRBD1 (6 bases). Trimming took off 8 bases at V and 10 bases at J, with 18 bases between the two ends. The CDR3 sequence is 13 residues long. Germline loops: CDR1 MNHEY, CDR2 SVGEGT. CDR3 amino acids: CASAVGGRRPQHF. CDR3 in DNA: TGTGCCAGCGCGGTGGGGGGCCGGCGACCCCAGCATTTT.

This clonotype was seen ten or more times. The V and J genes are TRBV3-1 and TRBJ2-7, with unresolved D. This CDR3 comprises 14 residues. Trimming cost V 0 bases and J 5 bases, with 11 bases left between them. From germline, CDR1 is LGHDT and CDR2 YNNKEL (reference sequence). CDR3 residues: CASSQELGRDEQYF. Written as DNA, the CDR3 is TGTGCCAGCAGCCAAGAGCTGGGTAGGGACGAGCAGTACTTC.

The V and J genes are TRBV20-1 and TRBJ2-3; tentative D call: TRBD1 (7 bases). The CDR3 spans 17 residues. Per the germline V gene, CDR1 is DFQATT and CDR2 is SNEGSKA (reference sequence). V dropped 3 bases and J dropped 8 bases, with 27 bases sitting between them. For the CDR3, the DNA is TGCAGTGCTAGTCCCGGGCGGGGCGAGAGGGGGCCGGGTACGCAGTATTTT. Protein product: CSASPGRGERGPGTQYF.

The chain employs TRBV5-8 and TRBJ1-1; D is undetermined. V lost 3 bases and J lost 2, with 8 bases in between. The CDR3 consists of 13 residues. CDR1 and CDR2 (germline): SGHTS, YDEGEE. In nucleotides, the CDR3 is TGTGCCAGCAGCTCAAACCGAAACACTGAAGCTTTCTTT. It is translated as CASSSNRNTEAFF.

The genes are TRBV4-3 and TRBJ2-5, with D perhaps TRBD2 (6 bases). The germline V gene encodes CDR1 LGHNA and CDR2 YSLEER. The CDR3 loop spans 15 amino acids. The ends were cut back, 0 bases at V and 5 bases at J, with 13 bases in the middle. DNA for the CDR3: TGCGCCAGCAGCCAAGAACCCGGGAGACGGGAGACCCAGTACTTC. This translates into CASSQEPGRRETQYF.

The sample holds a few counts of this clonotype. The rearrangement links TRBV7-2 to TRBJ2-7; 9 nucleotides agree with TRBD2. Germline V gives CDR1 SGHTA, CDR2 FQGNSA. J was trimmed by 3 bases and V by 4 bases; bases with no gene match: 10. This CDR3 has 16 amino acids. The CDR3 coding sequence is TGTGCCAGCAGCTCACGGGGTAGCGGGAGTTTCTACGAGCAGTACTTC. Translation: CASSSRGSGSFYEQYF.

CDR3 residues: CASSSWELNNEQFF. Written as DNA, the CDR3 is TGTGCCAGCAGTTCCTGGGAGTTAAACAATGAGCAGTTCTTC. The chain joins TRBV27 to TRBJ2-1, with D perhaps matching TRBD2 (5 bases). Germline CDR1 is MNHEY and CDR2 is SMNVEV (reference sequence). The CDR3 is made up of 14 amino acids. Between the trimmed V and J ends, which lost 4 bases and 5 bases, there was a span of 12 bases.

The chain employs TRBV11-2 and TRBJ2-5; D is unresolved. The V and J ends lost 2 bases and 7 bases respectively, with 14 bases between them. CDR1 and CDR2 (germline): SGHAT, FQNNGV. CDR3 length equals 14 residues. CDR3 loop: CASSLNAPIVTQYF. The DNA for the CDR3 is TGTGCCAGCAGCTTAAATGCACCGATCGTGACCCAGTACTTC.

This clonotype showed up just a few times. This sequence joins TRBV2 and TRBJ2-1, with no clear D. V was shortened by 2 bases and J by 3 bases, with 8 bases between the two germline ends. The CDR3 length is 14 residues. The germline gives CDR1 SNHLY, CDR2 FYNNEI. The CDR3 here is CASSEIVNYNEQFF. In DNA form, the CDR3 reads TGTGCCAGCAGTGAAATCGTAAACTACAATGAGCAGTTCTTC. The whole variable domain, filled in from reference TRBV2 and TRBJ2-1, reads EPEVTQTPSHQVTQMGQEVILRCVPISNHLYFYWYRQILGQKVEFLVSFYNNEISEKSEIFDDQFSVERPDGSNFTLKIRSTKLEDSAMYFCASSEIVNYNEQFFGPGTRLTVL.

A note on this clonotype: Sequence at one end of the junction differs from germline and may be a read error. V usage is TRBV20-1 and J usage is TRBJ2-2; D is ambiguous. The germline CDR1 and CDR2 sequences are DFQATT and SNEGSKA (reference sequence). This CDR3 is built from 14 residues. The CDR3 spells CGARTWEPTGELFF. CDR3 sequence (DNA): TGCGGTGCTAGAACGTGGGAACCGACCGGGGAGCTGTTTTTT.

This clonotype was observed a handful of times. The chain combines TRBV3-1 with TRBJ2-7; the D call may be TRBD1 or TRBD2 (5 bases each). V shed 0 bases and J shed 8 bases, with 17 bases lying between them. The germline V gene encodes CDR1 LGHDT and CDR2 YNNKEL (reference sequence). This CDR3 has 15 residues. The CDR3 is CASSQDQGTSSQQYF. The CDR3 coding sequence is TGTGCCAGCAGCCAAGACCAAGGGACCTCTTCTCAGCAGTACTTC.